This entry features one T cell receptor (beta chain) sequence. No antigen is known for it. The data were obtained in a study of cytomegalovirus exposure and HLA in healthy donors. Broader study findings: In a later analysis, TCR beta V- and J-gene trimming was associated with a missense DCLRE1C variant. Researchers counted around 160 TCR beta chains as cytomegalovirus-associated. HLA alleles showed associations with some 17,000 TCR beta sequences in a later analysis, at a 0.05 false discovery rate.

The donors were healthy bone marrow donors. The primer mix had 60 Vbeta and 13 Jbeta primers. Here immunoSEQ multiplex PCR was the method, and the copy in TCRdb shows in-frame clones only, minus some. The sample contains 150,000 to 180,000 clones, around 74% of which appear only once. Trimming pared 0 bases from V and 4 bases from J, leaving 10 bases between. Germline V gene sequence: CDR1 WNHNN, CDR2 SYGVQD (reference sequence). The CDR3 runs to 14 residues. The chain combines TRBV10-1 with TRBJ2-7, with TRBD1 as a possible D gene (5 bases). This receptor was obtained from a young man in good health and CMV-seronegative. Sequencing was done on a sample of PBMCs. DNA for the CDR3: TGCGCCAGCAGTGAGTCCGGACACCGTTACGAGCAGTACTTC. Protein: CASSESGHRYEQYF.